Each of the 18 T cell receptor beta chains below was sequenced from the same sample in a study of CD8 T cells in ankylosing spondylitis (dated by TCRdb to the late 2010s). Points the paper makes about the study in general: A TCR beta motif made up of several highly homologous amino acid variants appeared to be characteristic of blood from ankylosing spondylitis patients.

No antigen is known for these receptors. The library was prepared using 5' RACE. TCRdb records Illumina HiSeq 2500 as the sequencer. TCRdb passed the public sequencing reads through fastp at Q25 and MiXCR, retaining productive beta sequences. CDR3 protein duplicates are merged, each entry listing the most common genes and DNA. The sample has some 800,000 distinct CDR3 sequences on record, 10% to 15% of them singletons. The ten largest account for about 0.5% of the sample. Sequenced input: blood, either unsorted or a sorted T cell fraction (not recorded which). The receptors originated from a male donor with ankylosing spondylitis.

This clonotype was observed a few times. The chain combines TRBV6-5 with TRBJ2-1; the D is unclear. The CDR3 covers 14 residues. Trimming cost V 4 bases and J 8 bases, with 15 bases left between them. Germline lookup yields CDR1 MNHEY and CDR2 SVGAGI. In DNA, the CDR3 is TGTGCCAGCAGTTCCAGACTGAGAAAAGATGAGCAGTTCTTC. As protein: CASSSRLRKDEQFF.

This clonotype showed up just a few times. One junction end does not reproduce the germline sequence, and a read error may be involved. The genes are TRBV2 and TRBJ2-7; weak D call: TRBD1 (6 bases). Germline V gene lookup returns CDR1 SNHLY and CDR2 FYNNEI. CDR3 length: 11 amino acids. For the CDR3, the DNA is TGTGCCAGCAGTGAACAGGGGAGACCAGACTTC. Its protein is CASSEQGRPDF.

This clonotype has more than one count but fewer than ten. The V gene is TRBV27, the J gene TRBJ1-1; 8 bases are a match to TRBD1. CDR1 MNHEY and CDR2 SMNVEV come from the germline V gene (reference sequence). V gave up 2 bases and J gave up 6 bases; unmatched junction bases: 8. This CDR3 is 15 amino acids long. CDR3 in DNA: TGTGCCAGCAGTTTACGAGGACAGGGACAGCCTGAAGCTTTCTTT. Translated: CASSLRGQGQPEAFF.

J is TRBJ2-7 and V is TRBV20-1; 8 bases agree with TRBD2. Germline V gene lookup returns CDR1 DFQATT and CDR2 SNEGSKA (reference sequence). The CDR3 is 15 residues long. J gave up 3 bases and V 5 bases, and 12 bases lay outside the gene matches. CDR3 nucleotides: TGCAGTGCTGACGGCGATAGCGGGATCGTCTACGAGCAGTACTTC. The encoded protein is CSADGDSGIVYEQYF.

This clonotype was seen a handful of times. This chain joins TRBV9 and TRBJ2-7; D not resolved. Deletions cut 4 bases from V and 2 bases from J, with 13 bases between. This CDR3 spans 14 amino acids. From germline, CDR1 is SGDLS and CDR2 YYNGEE. CDR3 nucleotide sequence: TGTGCCAGCAGCCCGAGGTCAGTGGCCTACGAGCAGTACTTC. Translated, it gives CASSPRSVAYEQYF.

This clonotype was counted between two and nine times. The chain carries TRBV9 and TRBJ2-1; no definite D call. V dropped 4 bases and J dropped 8 bases, with 10 bases sitting between them. This CDR3 contains 12 residues. The germline gives CDR1 SGDLS, CDR2 YYNGEE. CDR3 region: CASSPIIDEQFF. CDR3 DNA sequence: TGTGCCAGCAGCCCTATCATTGATGAGCAGTTCTTC.

J is TRBJ2-3 and V is TRBV7-9; 8 bases are shared with TRBD1. The CDR3 is made up of 15 amino acids. Per the germline V gene, CDR1 is SEHNR and CDR2 is FQNEAQ (reference sequence). The junction had 6 bases not matched to a gene; V was cut back by 6 bases and J by 1 base. Here the CDR3 reads CASRKQGGGTDTQYF. The CDR3 DNA follows: TGTGCCAGCAGAAAACAGGGGGGAGGCACAGATACGCAGTATTTT.

The rearrangement uses TRBV5-6 and TRBJ2-1; the D gene is possibly TRBD2 (7 bases). In germline, CDR1 is SGHDT, CDR2 YYEEEE. The CDR3 consists of 15 residues. Trimming took off 6 bases at V and 5 bases at J, with 18 bases between the two ends. This CDR3 reads CASNPRGRGDNEQFF. The CDR3, as DNA: TGTGCCAGCAACCCTAGGGGGAGGGGAGACAATGAGCAGTTCTTC.

V gene TRBV27 combines with J gene TRBJ2-7; 7 bases match TRBD2. CDR1 is MNHEY and CDR2 is SMNVEV in the germline V gene (reference sequence). Germline trimming cut 6 bases from V and 4 bases from J; bases unmatched to any gene: 9. The CDR3 runs 14 residues. The CDR3 protein is CASRRPGGGYEQYF. The CDR3 coding sequence is TGTGCCAGCAGGAGACCGGGAGGAGGGTACGAGCAGTACTTC.

This clonotype was detected only a few times. This chain joins TRBV7-2 and TRBJ2-7; TRBD1 matches at 8 bases. Looked up from germline, CDR1 is SGHTA and CDR2 is FQGNSA. The CDR3 covers 15 residues. With V trimmed by 5 bases and J by 3 bases, 9 bases remained unmatched. The CDR3 spells CASSPRQGTYYEQYF. CDR3 sequence (DNA): TGTGCCAGCAGCCCACGACAGGGGACTTACTACGAGCAGTACTTC.

This clonotype was detected ten times or more. This chain uses TRBV20-1 with TRBJ1-6; 7 bases agree with TRBD1. Germline loops: CDR1 DFQATT, CDR2 SNEGSKA (reference sequence). With V trimmed by 5 bases and J by 6 bases, 4 bases remained unmatched. The CDR3 length is 13 residues. CDR3 nucleotide sequence: TGCAGTGCTGGGCGGGACAGTAATTCACCCCTCCACTTT. Translating it yields CSAGRDSNSPLHF.

This clonotype was detected a few times. V usage is TRBV15 and J usage is TRBJ2-5, with D possibly being TRBD1 or TRBD2 (6 bases each). V lost 0 bases to trimming and J lost 0 bases, with 17 bases between them. The length of the CDR3 is 18 residues. The germline V gene has CDR1 LNHNV and CDR2 YYDKDF (reference sequence). CDR3: CATSRDRWGREYQETQYF. CDR3 sequence (DNA): TGTGCCACCAGCAGAGATCGGTGGGGGCGGGAATACCAAGAGACCCAGTACTTC.

The rearrangement joins TRBV6-2 or TRBV6-3 to TRBJ1-3, with D unclear. CDR3 length: 17 amino acids. The V end lost 3 bases, the J end lost 3 bases, and 18 bases lay between the germline ends. Germline CDR1 reads MNHEY; CDR2 reads SVGEGT. The CDR3 loop reads CASSYRASRLSGNTIYF. In DNA, the CDR3 is TGTGCCAGCAGTTATAGAGCGAGCAGACTTAGTGGAAACACCATATATTTT.

This clonotype was observed a handful of times. The J gene is TRBJ2-3, the V gene TRBV5-1, with TRBD2 matching over 7 bases. V gave up 7 bases and J gave up 2 bases; unmatched junction bases: 10. The V gene's germline CDR1 is SGHRS and CDR2 YFSETQ. The CDR3 contains 15 residues. The CDR3 nucleotides are TGCGCCAGCTCGAAAGAGCGGGGTGACACAGATACGCAGTATTTT. Translating gives CASSKERGDTDTQYF.

V usage is TRBV4-2 and J usage is TRBJ2-3, with 7 nucleotides matching TRBD1. V lost 2 bases and J lost 6; bases outside the gene matches: 5. Germline V gives CDR1 LGHNA, CDR2 YNFKEQ. CDR3 length equals 14 residues. The CDR3 protein is CASSQTGEWDTQYF. CDR3 in DNA: TGTGCCAGCAGCCAAACAGGGGAGTGGGATACGCAGTATTTT.

This chain uses TRBV7-9 with TRBJ1-5; D gene uncertain. The CDR3 is 12 residues long. Trimming stripped 2 bases from V and 7 bases from J, with 6 bases between. From germline, CDR1 is SEHNR and CDR2 FQNEAQ (reference sequence). The DNA of the CDR3 is TGTGCCAGCAGCTTACTACAGCAGCCCCAGCATTTT. Its translation is CASSLLQQPQHF.

This clonotype occurred a few times. CDR3 coding DNA: TGTGCCAGCAGTTCTGAAGGGGGGATACCAACTTTCTCTGGGGCCAACGTCCTGACTTTC. It codes for CASSSEGGIPTFSGANVLTF. The chain combines TRBV28 with TRBJ2-6; D possibly matches TRBD1 or TRBD2 (6 bases each). This CDR3 has 20 amino acids. The ends were cut back, 4 bases at V and 0 bases at J, with 22 bases in the middle. Germline values: CDR1 MDHEN, CDR2 SYDVKM.

This chain joins TRBV12-3 or TRBV12-4 and TRBJ1-3, with 8 bases matching TRBD1. The CDR3 runs to 14 residues. Trimming took 7 bases from V and 3 from J; bases not matched to a gene: 5. The CDR3 DNA reads TGTGCCAGCACTTCCGGGACAGGTGGAAACACCATATATTTT. The encoded protein is CASTSGTGGNTIYF.